These 26 T cell receptor beta chains share one sample of origin, sequenced in a study of technical replicates of blood from several donors (dated by TCRdb to about 2017). Receptor amplification or capture employed the immunoSEQ multiplex PCR assay. TCRdb provides this immuneACCESS table in a form limited to in-frame rearrangements. Some clones are lacking; in checked studies, under half of them reflect an unresolved V gene, and why the rest are absent is not known. The sample has approximately 65,000 clones on record, around 87% of them singletons. The ten largest make up more than 5% of the sample. The sample consisted of PBMCs. These receptors were collected from a human donor in good health. Some clones in this sample may be carry-over from other donors' samples.

The chain couples TRBV7-2 to TRBJ2-7; 9 bases map to TRBD2. The V segment lost 4 bases and the J segment 7 bases; nucleotides outside the gene matches: 11. Germline V lookup: CDR1 SGHTA, CDR2 FQGNSA. This CDR3 is 15 amino acids long. DNA of the CDR3: TGTGCCAGCAGCTCGCCCGCTAGCGGGGTATTGGAGCAGTACTTC. Amino acid sequence: CASSSPASGVLEQYF.

This chain joins TRBV9 and TRBJ2-5; D unclear. The CDR3 consists of 13 residues. Germline assignment: CDR1 SGDLS and CDR2 YYNGEE. The ends were cut back, 0 bases at V and 4 bases at J, with 7 bases in the middle. The CDR3 sequence is CASSVGLRETQYF. In DNA, the CDR3 is TGTGCCAGCAGCGTAGGACTTCGAGAGACCCAGTACTTC.

This clone was recorded only once. The chain carries TRBV15 and TRBJ1-5; D is possibly TRBD1 (6 bases). The CDR3 runs 17 residues. Trimming shortened V by 0 bases and J by 0 bases, and 12 bases separated the two germline ends. Per germline, CDR1 LNHNV and CDR2 YYDKDF (reference sequence). The CDR3 reads CATSRDLGQTSNQPQHF. The CDR3 region has the DNA TGTGCCACCAGCAGAGATCTAGGACAGACTAGCAATCAGCCCCAGCATTTT.

The rearrangement joins TRBV6-6 to TRBJ2-5; 9 nucleotides align to TRBD2. Germline V gene data show CDR1 as MNHNY and CDR2 as SVGAGI (reference sequence). Trimming cost V 6 bases and J 5 bases; bases outside gene matches: 7. The CDR3 is 14 residues long. CDR3 in DNA: TGTGCCAGCAGGGTAGCGGGAGCGGGGGAGACCCAGTACTTC. It yields the protein CASRVAGAGETQYF.

The chain combines TRBV6-1 with TRBJ2-2; 7 nucleotides line up with TRBD1. V lost 4 bases and J lost 0; bases outside the gene matches: 5. CDR1 and CDR2 from the germline V gene are MNHNS and SASEGT. The CDR3 consists of 16 residues. The CDR3 region is CASSGRDRTNTGELFF. DNA of the CDR3: TGTGCCAGCAGTGGTCGGGACAGAACGAACACCGGGGAGCTGTTTTTT.

This rearrangement joins TRBV2 to TRBJ1-5, with D tentatively TRBD1 (5 bases). The CDR3 extends over 14 amino acids. With 2 bases removed from V and 4 bases from J, the gap between germline ends came to 9 bases. Per germline, CDR1 SNHLY and CDR2 FYNNEI. CDR3 residues: CASSESGKNQPQHF. DNA of the CDR3: TGTGCCAGCAGTGAATCAGGGAAGAATCAGCCCCAGCATTTT. Using reference TRBV2 and TRBJ1-5 for the parts outside the CDR3, the full variable domain is EPEVTQTPSHQVTQMGQEVILRCVPISNHLYFYWYRQILGQKVEFLVSFYNNEISEKSEIFDDQFSVERPDGSNFTLKIRSTKLEDSAMYFCASSESGKNQPQHFGDGTRLSIL.

This chain links TRBV19 with TRBJ2-1, with TRBD2 as a possible D gene (5 bases). Germline assignment: CDR1 LNHDA and CDR2 SQIVND (reference sequence). This CDR3 is built from 15 residues. V lost 5 bases, J lost 10 bases, and 21 bases lay in between. The CDR3 sequence is CASSGGAGERGEQFF. Written as DNA, the CDR3 is TGTGCCAGTAGTGGTGGTGCGGGCGAGAGAGGCGAGCAGTTCTTC.

The rearrangement links TRBV29-1 to TRBJ2-5, with D possibly TRBD2 on 5 matching bases. The CDR3 covers 14 residues. Germline V lookup: CDR1 SQVTM, CDR2 ANQGSEA. The V end lost 6 bases, the J end lost 1 base, and 15 bases lay between the germline ends. The DNA of the CDR3 is TGCAGCGTAGACTACGGCCGGGGCCAAGAGACCCAGTACTTC. Translation: CSVDYGRGQETQYF. Supplemented by reference TRBV29-1 and TRBJ2-5, the full variable domain reads SAVISQKPSRDICQRGTSLTIQCQVDSQVTMMFWYRQQPGQSLTLIATANQGSEATYESGFVIDKFPISRPNLTFSTLTVSNMSPEDSSIYLCSVDYGRGQETQYFGPGTRLLVL.

This clone is a singleton in its sample. The chain carries TRBV10-3 and TRBJ1-3; unclear D gene. V dropped 2 bases and J dropped 0 bases, with 5 bases sitting between them. This CDR3 is 14 amino acids long. CDR1 ENHRY and CDR2 SYGVKD come from the germline V gene. The CDR3 sequence: CAISEPGSGNTIYF. The CDR3 coding sequence is TGTGCCATCAGTGAGCCGGGCTCTGGAAACACCATATATTTT.

The genes are TRBV30 and TRBJ2-7, with D possibly being TRBD1 (5 bases). In germline, CDR1 is GTSNPN, CDR2 SVGIG (reference sequence). The CDR3 contains 15 residues. Trimming removed 0 bases at V and 2 bases at J, with 14 bases between. The CDR3: CAWSVRSGFTYEQYF. The CDR3 DNA follows: TGTGCCTGGAGTGTACGGTCAGGGTTTACCTACGAGCAGTACTTC.

The chain recombines TRBV11-1 with TRBJ2-7; 8 bases align to TRBD2. The V gene end was trimmed by 1 base and the J gene end by 3 bases; junction bases not matched to a gene: 5. CDR1 SGHAT and CDR2 FQDESV come from the germline V gene (reference sequence). The CDR3 totals 15 residues. CDR3 region: CASSLERGSSYEQYF. CDR3 bases: TGTGCCAGCAGCTTAGAGCGGGGGTCGAGCTACGAGCAGTACTTC.

The V call is TRBV30, the J call TRBJ1-2; TRBD1 matches 10 bases. The V segment lost 2 bases and the J segment 5 bases; nucleotides outside the gene matches: 5. The CDR3 spans 14 residues. The V gene's germline CDR1 is GTSNPN and CDR2 SVGIG (reference sequence). The CDR3 region is CAWSLGTGDYGYTF. In DNA form, the CDR3 reads TGTGCCTGGAGTTTGGGGACAGGGGATTATGGCTACACCTTC.

The chain has TRBV27 and TRBJ2-7, with TRBD1 identical over 8 bases. Looked up from germline, CDR1 is MNHEY and CDR2 is SMNVEV (reference sequence). The CDR3 loop spans 15 amino acids. V lost 6 bases and J lost 6; bases outside the gene matches: 13. CDR3 residues: CASSSPGGQGPEQYF. DNA of the CDR3: TGTGCCAGCAGCTCCCCCGGCGGACAGGGCCCCGAGCAGTACTTC.

The V gene is TRBV28, the J gene TRBJ1-2; 7 bases align to TRBD1. The CDR3 contains 15 residues. With 4 bases clipped from V and 1 base from J, the junction kept 6 bases outside the gene matches. Germline V gene data show CDR1 as MDHEN and CDR2 as SYDVKM. The CDR3 DNA is TGTGCCAGCAGTTCACGGACAGGCGTTAACTATGGCTACACCTTC. The encoded protein is CASSSRTGVNYGYTF.

The J gene is TRBJ2-1, the V gene TRBV14; TRBD2 aligns across 9 bases. The CDR3 sequence is 15 residues long. Trimming removed 4 bases from V and 3 bases from J; junction bases left unmatched: 4. Germline values: CDR1 SGHDN, CDR2 FVKESK. CDR3 DNA: TGTGCCAGCAGCCGCATTAGCGGGAGCTACAATGAGCAGTTCTTC. Amino acids: CASSRISGSYNEQFF.

This chain connects TRBV6-1 to TRBJ1-2, with D perhaps TRBD1 (5 bases). This CDR3 spans 13 amino acids. The germline V and J ends were trimmed by 7 bases and 3 bases, with 12 bases remaining between them. From germline, CDR1 is MNHNS and CDR2 SASEGT. This chain's CDR3 is CASTSGGDYGYTF. The CDR3 DNA reads TGTGCCAGCACCTCTGGGGGGGACTATGGCTACACCTTC.

The rearrangement links TRBV6-5 to TRBJ2-7; D is possibly TRBD1 (5 bases). Germline-derived CDR1 and CDR2 are MNHEY and SVGAGI. V lost 7 bases, J lost 0 bases, and 10 bases lay in between. The CDR3 is 13 residues long. The CDR3 reads CASKTDTSYEQYF. The DNA of the CDR3 is TGTGCCAGCAAAACGGACACCTCCTACGAGCAGTACTTC.

This clone was detected only a few times. This rearrangement joins TRBV4-3 to TRBJ2-1, with 10 nucleotides matching TRBD2. The CDR3 covers 15 residues. Germline assignment: CDR1 LGHNA and CDR2 YSLEER. V lost 0 bases to trimming and J lost 5 bases; unmatched junction nucleotides: 1. DNA for the CDR3: TGCGCCAGCAGCCAAGAGGGGACTAGCGACAATGAGCAGTTCTTC. Protein: CASSQEGTSDNEQFF.

The V call is TRBV12-5, the J call TRBJ2-5; possibly TRBD1 for D (5 bases). The CDR3 totals 11 residues. CDR1 is LGHNT and CDR2 is FRNRAP in the germline V gene. V was pared by 1 base and J by 13 bases, with 10 bases between. The CDR3 spells CASGLGQQGYF. CDR3 in DNA: TGTGCTAGTGGTTTGGGACAGCAAGGGTACTTC.

The V and J genes are TRBV5-1 and TRBJ2-1; TRBD2 aligns across 7 bases. CDR3 length: 16 amino acids. Germline CDR1 SGHRS, CDR2 YFSETQ. With V trimmed by 0 bases and J by 5 bases, 8 bases remained unmatched. CDR3 sequence: CASSLARGGLDNEQFF. The CDR3 DNA reads TGCGCCAGCAGCTTGGCCCGCGGGGGACTTGACAATGAGCAGTTCTTC. Using reference TRBV5-1 and TRBJ2-1 for the parts outside the CDR3, the full variable domain is KAGVTQTPRYLIKTRGQQVTLSCSPISGHRSVSWYQQTPGQGLQFLFEYFSETQRNKGNFPGRFSGRQFSNSRSEMNVSTLELGDSALYLCASSLARGGLDNEQFFGPGTRLTVL.

This clone appeared once. J is TRBJ2-2 and V is TRBV5-5; D remains unclear. The CDR3 is 17 residues long. The germline V gene has CDR1 SGHKS and CDR2 YYEKEE (reference sequence). V gave up 0 bases and J gave up 5 bases, with 17 bases separating them. CDR3 coding DNA: TGTGCCAGCAGCTTGGTCCCAGAATGGCAAGTTACCGGGGAGCTGTTTTTT. Protein: CASSLVPEWQVTGELFF.

The chain is built from TRBV4-1 and TRBJ2-5, with D perhaps TRBD2 (6 bases). Deletions cut 5 bases from V and 2 bases from J, with 9 bases between. Germline V lookup: CDR1 MGHRA, CDR2 YSYEKL. The CDR3 loop spans 13 amino acids. The DNA of the CDR3 is TGCGCCAGCAGCAGACTAGAACAAGAGACCCAGTACTTC. Encoded protein: CASSRLEQETQYF.

This chain uses TRBV7-3 with TRBJ2-5; 7 nucleotides align to TRBD2. Looked up from germline, CDR1 is SGHTA and CDR2 is FQGTGA. This CDR3 is built from 16 residues. After removal of 2 bases from V and 5 bases from J, the junction contained 11 bases not matched to a gene. The CDR3, as DNA: TGTGCCAGCAGCTTAGGGGCTAGCGGAGGCCGGGAGACCCAGTACTTC. Protein: CASSLGASGGRETQYF.

J is TRBJ2-3 and V is TRBV5-1; 9 bases align to TRBD2. The CDR3 loop spans 15 amino acids. Germline V gene lookup returns CDR1 SGHRS and CDR2 YFSETQ. V gave up 1 base and J gave up 2 bases; unmatched junction bases: 2. CDR3 sequence: CASSLQRGVTDTQYF. In nucleotides, the CDR3 is TGCGCCAGCAGCTTGCAGCGGGGGGTCACAGATACGCAGTATTTT.

The chain recombines TRBV27 with TRBJ2-1; 7 bases match TRBD2. Germline CDR1 reads MNHEY; CDR2 reads SMNVEV (reference sequence). The trim removed 6 bases at V and 2 bases at J, leaving 7 bases unmatched. This CDR3 region has 15 residues. As DNA, the CDR3 is TGTGCCAGCAGGATAGCGGGCCCAACCTACAATGAGCAGTTCTTC. Translated, it gives CASRIAGPTYNEQFF.

The chain has TRBV25-1 and TRBJ1-6; unclear D gene. The V and J ends lost 7 bases and 9 bases respectively, with 13 bases between them. CDR3 length equals 13 residues. Per the germline V gene, CDR1 is MGHDK and CDR2 is SYGVNS. DNA for the CDR3: TGTGCCAGCACCCGGGGTTGGGGTTCACCCCTCCACTTT. It is translated as CASTRGWGSPLHF.